These 7 T cell receptor beta chains were sequenced from one sample in a study of T cell repertoires in cytomegalovirus infection. Using its own MiXCR run on the reads, TCRdb lists one record per CDR3 protein. The profile covers about 200,000 distinct CDR3 sequences, with about a tenth appearing a single time and about 5% taken by the ten largest. The specimen sequenced was PBMCs. The receptors stem from a human donor in good health (CMV status not recorded). Some clones in this sample may be carry-over from other donors' samples.

This clonotype has at least ten counts. The CDR3 reads CASSLAQQGNTEAFF. CDR3 nucleotide sequence: TGTGCCAGCAGCTTAGCCCAACAGGGAAACACTGAAGCTTTCTTT. The rearrangement links TRBV7-2 to TRBJ1-1; maybe TRBD1 (6 bases). This CDR3 contains 15 residues. Trimming left V 0 bases short and J 2 bases short, with 10 bases between. Germline CDR1 is SGHTA and CDR2 is FQGNSA.

This chain connects TRBV20-1 to TRBJ1-1; D remains unclear. The CDR3 is 12 amino acids. Germline assignment: CDR1 DFQATT and CDR2 SNEGSKA (reference sequence). Written as DNA, the CDR3 is TGCAGCATAAGTGAGGCGAACACTGAAGCTTTCTTT. Its protein is CSISEANTEAFF.

Many counts were recorded for this clonotype. This chain joins TRBV7-2 and TRBJ2-3, with TRBD1 matching 7 bases. CDR1 is SGHTA, CDR2 FQGNSA, per germline. The CDR3 extends over 14 amino acids. V was clipped by 6 bases and J by 3 bases; unmatched bases: 6. The CDR3 region is CASRHDRATDTQYF. CDR3 DNA sequence: TGTGCCAGCAGACATGACAGGGCAACAGATACGCAGTATTTT. Full variable domain (remainder filled in from reference TRBV7-2 and TRBJ2-3): GAGVSQSPSNKVTEKGKDVELRCDPISGHTALYWYRQSLGQGLEFLIYFQGNSAPDKSGLPSDRFSAERTGGSVSTLTIQRTQQEDSAVYLCASRHDRATDTQYFGPGTRLTVL.

This clonotype was found many times. The rearrangement joins TRBV7-3 to TRBJ2-2; no clear D. Trimming took off 3 bases at V and 2 bases at J, with 7 bases between the two ends. The CDR3 is 14 amino acids. Looked up from germline, CDR1 is SGHTA and CDR2 is FQGTGA. DNA of the CDR3: TGTGCCAGCAGCTTTGGGCTTAACACCGGGGAGCTGTTTTTT. Its protein product is CASSFGLNTGELFF.

This clonotype was detected ten times or more. The V and J genes are TRBV2 and TRBJ2-1; a possible D gene is TRBD2 (6 bases). V dropped 5 bases and J dropped 3 bases, with 14 bases sitting between them. The CDR3 is 15 residues long. Germline V gives CDR1 SNHLY, CDR2 FYNNEI. In DNA form, the CDR3 reads TGTGCCAGCAGTAGTAATACGGGACTCTACAATGAGCAGTTCTTC. As protein: CASSSNTGLYNEQFF.

Ten or more counts support this clonotype. V usage is TRBV7-2 and J usage is TRBJ1-2, with 8 bases that match TRBD1. Germline V gene lookup returns CDR1 SGHTA and CDR2 FQGNSA. This CDR3 has 16 amino acids. V lost 4 bases, J lost 7 bases, and 14 bases stayed unmatched. CDR3 in DNA: TGTGCCAGCAGCTCCACCTCCAGGGGGCATGGGCTTGGCTACACCTTC. Residues: CASSSTSRGHGLGYTF.

The table lists this clonotype with many counts. The chain employs TRBV7-2 and TRBJ1-2; D not certain. Trimming shortened V by 1 base and J by 5 bases, and 11 bases separated the two germline ends. Germline V gives CDR1 SGHTA, CDR2 FQGNSA. The CDR3 loop spans 14 amino acids. The CDR3 spells CASSLEQSPYGYTF. CDR3 in DNA: TGTGCCAGCAGCTTAGAACAGTCCCCTTATGGCTACACCTTC.